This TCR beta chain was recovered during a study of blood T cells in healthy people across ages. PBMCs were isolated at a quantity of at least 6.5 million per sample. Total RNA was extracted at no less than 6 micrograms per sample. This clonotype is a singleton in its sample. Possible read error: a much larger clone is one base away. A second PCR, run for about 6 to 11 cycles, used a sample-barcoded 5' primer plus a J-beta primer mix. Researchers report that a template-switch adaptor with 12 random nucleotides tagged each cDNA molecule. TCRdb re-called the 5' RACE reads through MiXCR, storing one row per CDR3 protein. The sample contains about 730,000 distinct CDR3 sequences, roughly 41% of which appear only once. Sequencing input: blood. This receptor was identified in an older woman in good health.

CDR3 protein: CASTGHMDEQFF. The CDR3 bases are TGTGCCAGCACGGGACATATGGATGAGCAGTTCTTC. V and J are TRBV27 and TRBJ2-1; tentative D call: TRBD1 (6 bases). The length of the CDR3 is 12 residues. Looked up from germline, CDR1 is MNHEY and CDR2 is SMNVEV (reference sequence). The ends were cut back, 7 bases at V and 8 bases at J, with 12 bases in the middle.